This T cell receptor (beta chain) came from a study of regulatory T cells in long-lasting Graves disease. This clonotype occurred a few times. Its antigen is not known. Notes on the study in general: Persistent patients shared more public clonotypes (about 2,700) than newly diagnosed patients (about 1,000).

The time point here: newly diagnosed GD, antithyroid drugs for less than 3 months. RNA from PBMCs was the source of the TCR library. Arm-PCR of CDR3 regions and iRepertoire HTBI primers were used to build TCR beta libraries. One entry per CDR3 protein results from TCRdb running MiXCR on the multiplex PCR reads. The table includes around 450,000 distinct CDR3 sequences, 15% detected once. Germline CDR1 is ENHRY and CDR2 is SYGVKD. This CDR3 comprises 16 residues. After removal of 4 bases from V and 6 bases from J, the junction contained 8 bases not matched to a gene. These data also featured in a second study, about T cells in Graves' hyperthyroidism and ophthalmopathy. That work contributes: First-round RT-PCR with HTBI primers amplified the TCR CDR3 region.

The clonotype originates from a woman in her 30s with Graves disease. The gene calls are TRBV10-3 and TRBJ2-2, with 10 bases fitting TRBD1. This sample comprised peripheral blood mononuclear cells (PBMCs), obtained at new diagnosis, from a patient treated with antithyroid drugs. CDR3 loop: CAISARDRGGSGELFF. In nucleotides, the CDR3 is TGTGCCATCAGTGCCCGGGACAGGGGAGGATCCGGGGAGCTGTTTTTT.